The sequence of this TCR beta chain was determined in a study of neurological immune-mediated disorders. A remark on this clonotype: Its antigen is currently unknown.

In germline, CDR1 is SQVTM, CDR2 ANQGSEA. V lost 7 bases and J lost 2, with 15 bases in between. CDR3 size: 13 residues. Study-level findings and limits: None of the CDR3 amino acid sequences of expanded clones were shared across subjects, and this suggested private repertoires in all groups.

The yield of each sequencing run was over 160 million TCR-beta sequences from 15-18 subjects. TCRdb reanalysed the 5' RACE reads using MiXCR and keeps one entry per CDR3 protein. The sample lists tens of thousands of distinct CDR3 sequences; about 4.9% were seen once. The receptor's source is a man aged 25 to 45 with multiple sclerosis. The sequenced material came from PBMCs. This chain connects TRBV29-1 to TRBJ2-7; D might be TRBD1 (5 bases). The CDR3 DNA reads as TGCAGCGCCATGGGGCAAGGGGCCTACGAGCAGTACGTC. Residues: CSAMGQGAYEQYV.